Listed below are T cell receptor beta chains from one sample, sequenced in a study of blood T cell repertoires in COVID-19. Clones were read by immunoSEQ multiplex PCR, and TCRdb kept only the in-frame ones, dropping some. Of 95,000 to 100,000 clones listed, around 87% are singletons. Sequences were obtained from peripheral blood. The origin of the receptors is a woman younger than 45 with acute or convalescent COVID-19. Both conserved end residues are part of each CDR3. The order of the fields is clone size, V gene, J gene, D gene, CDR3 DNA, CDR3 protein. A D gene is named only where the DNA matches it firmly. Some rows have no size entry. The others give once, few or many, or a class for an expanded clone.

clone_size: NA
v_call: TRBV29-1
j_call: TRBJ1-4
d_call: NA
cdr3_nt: TGCAGCGCCCGGACCGCGGGGATCGAAAAACTGTTTTTT
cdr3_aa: CSARTAGIEKLFF

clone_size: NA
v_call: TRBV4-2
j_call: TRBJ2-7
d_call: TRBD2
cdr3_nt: TGTGCCAGCAGCCCCTGGGGAAGCGGGGGGGCCTACGAGCAGTACTTC
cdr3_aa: CASSPWGSGGAYEQYF

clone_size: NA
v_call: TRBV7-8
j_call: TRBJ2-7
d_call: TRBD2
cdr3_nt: TGTGCCAGCAGCCCGCATGCTCGGGGGGAGAGTTTCGAGCAGTACTTC
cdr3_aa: CASSPHARGESFEQYF

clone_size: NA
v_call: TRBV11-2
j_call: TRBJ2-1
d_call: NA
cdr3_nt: TGTGCCAGCAGCTTAGGATCGGGGGTCGAGCAGTTCTTC
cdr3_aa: CASSLGSGVEQFF

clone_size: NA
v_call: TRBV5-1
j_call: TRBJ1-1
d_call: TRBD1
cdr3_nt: TGCGCCAGCAGCCCGGGGACAGGGGTACTGACGAACACTGAAGCTTTCTTT
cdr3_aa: CASSPGTGVLTNTEAFF

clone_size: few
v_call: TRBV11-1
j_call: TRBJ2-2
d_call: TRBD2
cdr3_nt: TGTGCCAGCACCCCCCGGGGGGGGGCGAACACCGGGGAGCTGTTTTTT
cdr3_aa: CASTPRGGANTGELFF

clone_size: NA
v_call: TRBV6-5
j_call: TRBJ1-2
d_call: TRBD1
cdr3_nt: TGTGCCAACCATGAGGACAGGGCGGGCTATGGCTACACCTTC
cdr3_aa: CANHEDRAGYGYTF

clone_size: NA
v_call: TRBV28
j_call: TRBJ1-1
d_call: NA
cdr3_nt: TGTGCCAGCAGTTACCCAGGGAACACTGAAGCTTTCTTT
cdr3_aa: CASSYPGNTEAFF

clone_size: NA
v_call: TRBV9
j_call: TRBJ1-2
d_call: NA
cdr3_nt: TGTGCCAGCCGCGGACAGCATGGCTACACCTTC
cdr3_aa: CASRGQHGYTF

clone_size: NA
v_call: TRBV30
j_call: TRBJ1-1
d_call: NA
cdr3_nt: TGTGCCTCAATCCCTAGAGACGTGGGAGGGACTGAAGCTTTCTTT
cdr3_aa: CASIPRDVGGTEAFF

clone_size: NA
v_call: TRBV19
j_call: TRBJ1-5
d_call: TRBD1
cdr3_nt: TGTGCCAGTGAACAGGGGAAGTATAGCAATCAGCCCCAGCATTTT
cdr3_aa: CASEQGKYSNQPQHF

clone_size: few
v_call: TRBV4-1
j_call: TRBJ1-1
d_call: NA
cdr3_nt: TGCGCCAGCAGCCAAGTTAGTTGGTCAGGGCTTGAAGCTTTCTTT
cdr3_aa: CASSQVSWSGLEAFF

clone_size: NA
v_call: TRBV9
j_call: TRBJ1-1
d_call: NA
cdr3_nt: TGTGCCAGCAGCGTAGGCGACAGTATCAATTTTCTGAGCACTGAAGCTTTCTTT
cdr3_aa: CASSVGDSINFLSTEAFF

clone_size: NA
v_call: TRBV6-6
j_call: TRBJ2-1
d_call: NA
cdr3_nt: TGTGCCACTCATGGACAACTCAGTGGTGAGCAGTTCTTC
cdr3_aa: CATHGQLSGEQFF

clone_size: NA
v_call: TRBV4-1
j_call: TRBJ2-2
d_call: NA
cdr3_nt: TGCGCCAGCAGCCAAGAATCGGGTGGGGAGCTGTTTTTT
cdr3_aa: CASSQESGGELFF

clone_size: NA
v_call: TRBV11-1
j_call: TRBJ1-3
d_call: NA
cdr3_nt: TGTGCCAGCAGCTACGCCAGCGGGACTGGAAACACCATATATTTT
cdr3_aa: CASSYASGTGNTIYF

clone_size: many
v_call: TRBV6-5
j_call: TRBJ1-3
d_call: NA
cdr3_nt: TGTGCCAGTGGGGCGTTAGGTTTCGGAAACACCATATATTTT
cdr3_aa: CASGALGFGNTIYF

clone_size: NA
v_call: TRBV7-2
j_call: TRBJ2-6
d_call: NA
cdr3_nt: TGTGCCAGCAGCTCCTTAGAGGGCTGGGCCAACGTCCTGACTTTC
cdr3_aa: CASSSLEGWANVLTF

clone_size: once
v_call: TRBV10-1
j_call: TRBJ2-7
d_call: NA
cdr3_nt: TGCGCCAGCAGTGCGGGATTCTACGAGCAGTACTTC
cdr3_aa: CASSAGFYEQYF

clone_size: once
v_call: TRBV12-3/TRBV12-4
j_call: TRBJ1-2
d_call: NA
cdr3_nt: TGTGCCAGCAGTTTCAGCCGGGACTACAGCTTCTTC
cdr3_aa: CASSFSRDYSFF

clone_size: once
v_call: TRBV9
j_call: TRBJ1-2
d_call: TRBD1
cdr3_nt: TGTGCCAGCAGCCCGGAGGGACAGGGACTAAACTATGGCTACACCTTC
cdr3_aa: CASSPEGQGLNYGYTF

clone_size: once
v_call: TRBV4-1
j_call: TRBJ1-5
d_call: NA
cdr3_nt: TGCGCCAGCAGCCAACCCGGGACTTATCATCAGCCCCAGCATTTT
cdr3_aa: CASSQPGTYHQPQHF

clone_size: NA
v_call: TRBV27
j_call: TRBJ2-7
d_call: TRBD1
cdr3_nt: TGTGCCGCCGAAGTGTGGACAGGGAATACCTACGAGCAGTACTTC
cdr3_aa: CAAEVWTGNTYEQYF

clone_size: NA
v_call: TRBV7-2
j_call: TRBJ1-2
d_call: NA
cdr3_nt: TGTGCCATTGAGGCAGCTAACTATGGCTACACCTTC
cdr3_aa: CAIEAANYGYTF

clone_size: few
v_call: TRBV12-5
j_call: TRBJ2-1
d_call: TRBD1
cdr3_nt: TGTGCTAGTGGGAGGGACAGGGTTTACAATGAGCAGTTCTTC
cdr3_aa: CASGRDRVYNEQFF

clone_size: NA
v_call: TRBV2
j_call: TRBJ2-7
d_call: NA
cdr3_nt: TGTGCCAGCAGCCCTTGGGGGGGGGCCATCGAGCAGTACTTC
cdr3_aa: CASSPWGGAIEQYF

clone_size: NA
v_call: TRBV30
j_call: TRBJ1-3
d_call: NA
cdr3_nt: TGTGCCTGGAGTGTAGGTCTGGGCGTGGACACCATATATTTT
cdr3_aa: CAWSVGLGVDTIYF

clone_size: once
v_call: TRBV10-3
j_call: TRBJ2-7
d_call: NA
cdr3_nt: TGTGCCATCAGTGATCTGCGGACTATTCTCTACGAGCAGTACTTC
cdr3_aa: CAISDLRTILYEQYF

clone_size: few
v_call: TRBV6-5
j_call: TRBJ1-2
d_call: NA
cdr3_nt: TGTGCCACCTCGACAGTATACTATGGCTACACCTTC
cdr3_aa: CATSTVYYGYTF

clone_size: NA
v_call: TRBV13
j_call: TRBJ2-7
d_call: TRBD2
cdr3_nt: TGTGCCAGCAGCTCTCTAACAAGACCCCCGACTAGCGGGGCCACCCCCTACGAGCAGTACTTC
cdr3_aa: CASSSLTRPPTSGATPYEQYF

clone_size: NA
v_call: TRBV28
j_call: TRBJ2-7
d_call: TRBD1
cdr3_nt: TGTGCCAGCAGTTATAGGACAGGGGGCTACGAGCAGTACTTC
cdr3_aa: CASSYRTGGYEQYF

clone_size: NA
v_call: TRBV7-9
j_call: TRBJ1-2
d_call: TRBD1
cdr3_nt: TGTGCCAGCAGCTCGACAGGGGTGGGAGGCTACACCTTC
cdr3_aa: CASSSTGVGGYTF

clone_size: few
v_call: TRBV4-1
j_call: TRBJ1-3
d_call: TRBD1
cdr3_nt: TGCGCCAGCAGCCTGTTTCAGACAGGGGCTGGAAACACCATATATTTT
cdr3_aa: CASSLFQTGAGNTIYF

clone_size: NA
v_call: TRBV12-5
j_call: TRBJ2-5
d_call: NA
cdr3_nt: TGTGCTAGTTCCGCAGTCCAAGAGACCCAGTACTTC
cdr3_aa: CASSAVQETQYF

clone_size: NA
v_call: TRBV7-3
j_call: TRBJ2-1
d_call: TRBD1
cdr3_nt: TGTGCCAGCAGCCCCGGGACAGAGCCCTACAATGAGCAGTTCTTC
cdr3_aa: CASSPGTEPYNEQFF

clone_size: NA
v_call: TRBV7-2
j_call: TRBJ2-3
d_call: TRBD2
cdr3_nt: TGTGCCAGCAGCTTCGGCGGGGGGAACACAGATACGCAGTATTTT
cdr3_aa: CASSFGGGNTDTQYF

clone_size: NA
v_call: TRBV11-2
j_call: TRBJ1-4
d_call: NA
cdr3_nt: TGTGCCAGCAGCTCGGTTCGGGGTAAAGCGAAAGGACTGTTTTTT
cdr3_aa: CASSSVRGKAKGLFF

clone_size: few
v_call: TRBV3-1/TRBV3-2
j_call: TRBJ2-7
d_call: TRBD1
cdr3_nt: TGTGCCAGCAGCTCAAAAAGGGACAGGGGCGAGCAGTACTTC
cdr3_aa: CASSSKRDRGEQYF

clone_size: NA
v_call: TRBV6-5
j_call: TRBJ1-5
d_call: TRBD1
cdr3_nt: TGTGCCAGCAATCCGACAGGGAGCAATCAGCCCCAGCATTTT
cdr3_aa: CASNPTGSNQPQHF

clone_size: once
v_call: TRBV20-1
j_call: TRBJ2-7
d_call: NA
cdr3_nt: TGCAGTGCCCTTACGCGGGAGCAGTACTTC
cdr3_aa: CSALTREQYF

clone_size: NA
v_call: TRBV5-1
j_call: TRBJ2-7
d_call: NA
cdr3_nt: TGCGCCAGCAGCTTGGGAGCAGGGGTAGAGTCCTACGAGCAGTACTTC
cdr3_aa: CASSLGAGVESYEQYF

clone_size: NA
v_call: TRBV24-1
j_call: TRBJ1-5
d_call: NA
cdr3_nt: TGTGCCACCAGTGATTCTAGGGGAGGGGGTTGGGGTCAGCCCCAGCATTTT
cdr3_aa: CATSDSRGGGWGQPQHF

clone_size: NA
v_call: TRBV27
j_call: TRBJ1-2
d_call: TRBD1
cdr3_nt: TGTGCCAGCAGTTTATTAAGCGGGACAGGGGGCTATGGCTACACCTTC
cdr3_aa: CASSLLSGTGGYGYTF

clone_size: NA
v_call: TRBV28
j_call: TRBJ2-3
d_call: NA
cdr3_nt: TGTGCCAGCAGTTTAGGCTATAGCGGATACGACACAGATACGCAGTATTTT
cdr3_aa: CASSLGYSGYDTDTQYF

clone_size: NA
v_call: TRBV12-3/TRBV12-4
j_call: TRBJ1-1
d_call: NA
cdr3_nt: TGTGCCACCCGGGGGTACACTGAAGCTTTCTTT
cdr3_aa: CATRGYTEAFF

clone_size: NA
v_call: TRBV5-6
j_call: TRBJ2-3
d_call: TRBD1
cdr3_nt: TGTGCCAGCAGCTTGACAGGACAGGGGCGTCTGGGAGGCACAGATACGCAGTATTTT
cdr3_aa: CASSLTGQGRLGGTDTQYF

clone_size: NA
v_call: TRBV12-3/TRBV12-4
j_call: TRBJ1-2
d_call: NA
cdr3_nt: TGTGCCAGCAGTCCGGGGGTTAACTATGGCTACACCTTC
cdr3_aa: CASSPGVNYGYTF

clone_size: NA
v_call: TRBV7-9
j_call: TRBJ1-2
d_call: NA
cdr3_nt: TGTGCCAGCAGCTGGCAGTCCAGTAGCTACACCTTC
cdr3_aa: CASSWQSSSYTF

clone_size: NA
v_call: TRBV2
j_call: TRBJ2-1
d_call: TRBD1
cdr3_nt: TGTGCCAGCGGGCCGACAGGGAACCAGCAGTTCTTC
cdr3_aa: CASGPTGNQQFF

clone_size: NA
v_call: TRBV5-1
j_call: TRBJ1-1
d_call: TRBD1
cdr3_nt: TGCGCCAGCGCGGGGCAGACAGGGGGCTATCGTCGGGACACTGAAGCTTTCTTT
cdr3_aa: CASAGQTGGYRRDTEAFF

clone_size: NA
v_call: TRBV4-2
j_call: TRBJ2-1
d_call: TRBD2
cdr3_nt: TGTGCCAGCAGACCAGGGACTAGCGGGGGCAATGAGCAGTTCTTC
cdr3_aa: CASRPGTSGGNEQFF

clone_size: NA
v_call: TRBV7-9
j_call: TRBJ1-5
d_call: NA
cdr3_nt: TGTGCCAGCAGCCAGGGTTTAGGTCAGCCCCAGCATTTT
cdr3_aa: CASSQGLGQPQHF

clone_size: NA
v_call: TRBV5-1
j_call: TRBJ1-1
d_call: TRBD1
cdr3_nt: TGCGCCAGCAGCTTGGCACAGGGGAGCATGAACACTGAAGCTTTCTTT
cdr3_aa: CASSLAQGSMNTEAFF

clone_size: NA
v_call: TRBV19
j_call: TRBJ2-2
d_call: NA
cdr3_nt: TGTGCCAGTTCTCGGGACAAGAACACCGGGGAGCTGTTTTTT
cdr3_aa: CASSRDKNTGELFF

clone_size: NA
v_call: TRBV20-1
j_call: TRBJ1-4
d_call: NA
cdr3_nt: TGCAGTGCGATAGTTAATGAAAAACTGTTTTTT
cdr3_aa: CSAIVNEKLFF

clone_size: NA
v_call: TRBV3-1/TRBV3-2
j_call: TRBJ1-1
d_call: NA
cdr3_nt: TGTGCCAGCAGCCCCTACAGTACACTGAACACTGAAGCTTTCTTT
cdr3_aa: CASSPYSTLNTEAFF

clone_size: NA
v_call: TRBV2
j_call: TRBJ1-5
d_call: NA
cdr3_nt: TGTGCCAGCAGTGACAGGAATCAGCCCCAGCATTTT
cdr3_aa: CASSDRNQPQHF

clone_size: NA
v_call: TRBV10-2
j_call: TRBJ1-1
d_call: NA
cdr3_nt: TGCGCCAGCAGTCAATCTCCTGGACTCGGTAGCACTGAAGCTTTCTTT
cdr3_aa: CASSQSPGLGSTEAFF

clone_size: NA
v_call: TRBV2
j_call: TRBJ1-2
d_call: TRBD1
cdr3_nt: TGTGCCACCCAACCGGACAGGAGCGCCTATGGCTACACCTTC
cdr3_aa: CATQPDRSAYGYTF

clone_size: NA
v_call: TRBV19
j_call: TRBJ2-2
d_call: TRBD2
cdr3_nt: TGTGCCAGTAGTATTCAGGGACTAGCGGGGGGCACCGGGGAGCTGTTTTTT
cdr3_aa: CASSIQGLAGGTGELFF